This TCR beta chain was sequenced in a study of blood T cells in healthy people across ages. Study at large: In model experiments, template switching was able to capture about one barcoded beta molecule for every two T cells that were present.

Alongside a J-beta primer mix, a sample-barcoded 5' primer served in a second PCR lasting about 7 to 12 cycles. TCRdb re-analysed the 5' RACE reads in MiXCR, keeping a single row per CDR3 protein. The profile shows over 550,000 distinct CDR3 sequences, about 28% of them singletons. Per germline, CDR1 SQVTM and CDR2 ANQGSEA. This CDR3 has 14 residues. Trimming took 4 bases from V and 0 from J, leaving 12 bases between them. This clonotype was seen repeatedly, ten times or more. The receptor was derived from a woman of 80 years or more in good health. Material for sequencing was blood. V and J are TRBV29-1 and TRBJ1-2; D is undetermined. This chain's CDR3 is CSVGTAGSNYGYTF. The CDR3 DNA reads TGCAGCGTTGGGACGGCGGGATCTAACTATGGCTACACCTTC.